Below, one T cell receptor (beta chain) is given with its context. As yet, its antigen is unknown. This specimen comes from a study of identical twins. Findings and caveats of the study: Monozygotic twins shared more out-of-frame TCR alpha than recombination models predicted.

One entry per CDR3 protein results from TCRdb running MiXCR on the 5' RACE reads. The sample holds about 450,000 distinct CDR3 sequences, about 18% seen once. The receptor was isolated from a man in his forties or fifties in good health. Sequencing was carried out using naive T cells sorted from blood.

As DNA, the CDR3 is TGTGCCATCAGTGCCGGCGGGAGGGCCTCCGGTGAGCAGTTCTTC. It is translated as CAISAGGRASGEQFF. The rearrangement joins TRBV10-3 to TRBJ2-1; the match to TRBD2 covers 9 bases. The ends lost 4 bases at V and 9 bases at J; junction bases unmatched: 10. Germline CDR1 and CDR2: ENHRY and SYGVKD. The CDR3 extends over 15 amino acids.